This TCR beta chain originates from a study of cytomegalovirus exposure and HLA in healthy donors. General observations from the study: As a later analysis showed, a missense DCLRE1C variant was linked to trimming of TCR beta V- and J-genes.

Germline V gene sequence: CDR1 SNHLY, CDR2 FYNNEI. V was clipped by 6 bases and J by 0 bases, with 12 bases between them. The CDR3 totals 15 residues. A word on this clone: Its target is not known.

Vbeta (60) and Jbeta (13) primers were used in the PCR. The assay was immunoSEQ multiplex PCR, and TCRdb's table has in-frame clones only and misses some. The table has 150,000 or so clones, approximately 80% seen once. This TCR was recovered from a woman aged 30 to 39 in good health and CMV-seronegative. The sample taken for sequencing was PBMCs. V gene TRBV2 combines with J gene TRBJ2-1; tentative D call: TRBD1 (7 bases). The CDR3 sequence is CASSGGQSSYNEQFF. CDR3 coding DNA: TGTGCCAGCAGCGGGGGACAGAGCTCCTACAATGAGCAGTTCTTC. The whole variable domain, filled in from reference TRBV2 and TRBJ2-1, reads EPEVTQTPSHQVTQMGQEVILRCVPISNHLYFYWYRQILGQKVEFLVSFYNNEISEKSEIFDDQFSVERPDGSNFTLKIRSTKLEDSAMYFCASSGGQSSYNEQFFGPGTRLTVL.